The 5 T cell receptor beta chains below were found in one sample sequenced in a study of response to subunit inactivated influenza vaccine. TCRdb re-derived calls from the RT-PCR reads in MiXCR, one entry per CDR3 protein. The sample consists of around 320,000 distinct CDR3 sequences, 20% to 25% of them appearing once. Sequencing was performed on PBMCs from blood, taken 21 months after vaccination. The receptors were sampled from a man aged 50 to 69 who received an inactivated influenza vaccine.

In this sample, this clonotype turned up a few times. The chain is built from TRBV18 and TRBJ2-2, with 11 bases fitting TRBD2. V trimming: 3 bases; J trimming: 6 bases; junction bases outside the gene matches: 6. The CDR3 totals 16 residues. The V gene's germline CDR1 is KGHSH and CDR2 LQKENI. CDR3 sequence: CASSPQTSGTAGELFF. The CDR3 DNA reads as TGTGCCAGCTCACCCCAGACTAGCGGGACGGCCGGGGAGCTGTTTTTT.

Only a few counts were recorded for this clonotype. V usage is TRBV13 and J usage is TRBJ2-1, with 10 bases identical to TRBD2. V gave up 6 bases and J gave up 9 bases; unmatched junction bases: 8. Germline assignment: CDR1 PRHDT and CDR2 FYEKMQ (reference sequence). This CDR3 has 14 amino acids. In nucleotides, the CDR3 is TGTGCCAGCAGATCGGGACTAGCGTTAAGTGAGCAGTTCTTC. Protein sequence: CASRSGLALSEQFF.

V gene TRBV12-3 or TRBV12-4 combines with J gene TRBJ2-1; possibly TRBD1 or TRBD2 for D (5 bases each). The ends were cut back, 6 bases at V and 5 bases at J, with 20 bases in the middle. The CDR3 has 16 residues. CDR3 DNA sequence: TGTGCCAGCAGCCCAACGGGACGCGGGCTAAACAATGAGCAGTTCTTC. Residues: CASSPTGRGLNNEQFF.

The J gene is TRBJ2-3, the V gene TRBV7-2; no definite D call. The CDR3 runs 16 residues. Trimming stripped 4 bases from V and 0 bases from J, with 14 bases between. Germline CDR1 is SGHTA and CDR2 is FQGNSA. The CDR3 nucleotides are TGTGCCAGCAGCTCTCTCCTAAACCCCAGCACAGATACGCAGTATTTT. It specifies CASSSLLNPSTDTQYF.

The chain is built from TRBV20-1 and TRBJ2-1; 7 bases align to TRBD2. The CDR3 covers 15 residues. Unmatched junction bases numbered 6, after V lost 1 base and J lost 3 bases. Looked up from germline, CDR1 is DFQATT and CDR2 is SNEGSKA (reference sequence). The CDR3 region is CSARGAGDVYNEQFF. The DNA of the CDR3 is TGCAGTGCTAGAGGGGCGGGGGACGTCTACAATGAGCAGTTCTTC.